The T cell receptor beta chain described here comes from a study of long-term antiretroviral therapy in people with HIV. Study in general: In the earliest collections, sampling predates the 2015 immediate-ART recommendation by about a decade.

The CDR3 is 16 residues long. V shed 5 bases and J 3 bases; nucleotides not matched to a gene: 8. Germline V gene sequence: CDR1 MNHNY, CDR2 SVGAGI (reference sequence). The libraries were made with immunoSEQ v3.0 at survey level. Sequencing used immunoSEQ multiplex PCR; TCRdb keeps in-frame clones, though not all of them. The sample holds 25,000 or so clones; 78% are singletons and the top ten take almost 9.5%. This specimen consisted of unsorted PBMCs, obtained 1.5 years before starting antiretroviral therapy. The chain is built from TRBV6-6 and TRBJ2-3; 10 bases are shared with TRBD2. The source of this sequence is a man aged 18 to 29 with HIV. For the CDR3, the DNA is TGTGCCAGCAGTCTAGTGAGCGGGAGGGTAACAGATACGCAGTATTTT. Its protein product is CASSLVSGRVTDTQYF.